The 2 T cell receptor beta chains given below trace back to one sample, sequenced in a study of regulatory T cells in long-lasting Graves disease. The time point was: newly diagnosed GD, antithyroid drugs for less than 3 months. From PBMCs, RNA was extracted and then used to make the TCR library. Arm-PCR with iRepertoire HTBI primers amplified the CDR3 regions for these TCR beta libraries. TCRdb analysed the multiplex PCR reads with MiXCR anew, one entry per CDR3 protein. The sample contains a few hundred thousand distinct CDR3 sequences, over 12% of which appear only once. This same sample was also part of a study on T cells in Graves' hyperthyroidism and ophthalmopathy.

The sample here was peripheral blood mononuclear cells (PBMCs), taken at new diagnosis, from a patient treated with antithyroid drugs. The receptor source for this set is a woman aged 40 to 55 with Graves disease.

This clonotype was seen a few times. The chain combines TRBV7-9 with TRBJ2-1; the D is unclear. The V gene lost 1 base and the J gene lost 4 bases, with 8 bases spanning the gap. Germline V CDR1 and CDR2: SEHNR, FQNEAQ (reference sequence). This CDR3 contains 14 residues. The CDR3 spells CASSLGPIYNEQFF. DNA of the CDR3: TGTGCCAGCAGCTTAGGTCCTATATACAATGAGCAGTTCTTC.

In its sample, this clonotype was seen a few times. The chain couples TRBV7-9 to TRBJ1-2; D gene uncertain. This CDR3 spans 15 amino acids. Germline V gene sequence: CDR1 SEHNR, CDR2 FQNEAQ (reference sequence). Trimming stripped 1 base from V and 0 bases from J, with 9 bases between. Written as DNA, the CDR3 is TGTGCCAGCAGCTTAGTGGCTCCCGCTAACTATGGCTACACCTTC. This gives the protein CASSLVAPANYGYTF.